The next 30 T cell receptor beta chains were all read from a single sample in a study of T-cell memory formation after mild COVID-19. TCRdb used MiXCR to reprocess the 5' RACE reads, holding one entry per CDR3 protein. This sample has about 440,000 distinct CDR3 sequences, with roughly 20% found just once. The specimen sequenced was PBMCs or a T cell subset sorted from them (not recorded which). These receptors came from an adult woman who had mild COVID-19 (a few samples of this study predate the infection). Cell type and time point are not known.

This sequence joins TRBV16 and TRBJ2-1; 9 nucleotides line up with TRBD1. The CDR3 length is 16 residues. CDR1 and CDR2 from the germline V gene are KGHSY and FQNENV. J gave up 3 bases and V 1 base, and 4 bases lay outside the gene matches. The CDR3 nucleotides read TGTGCCAGCAGCCAATTGGGGGGACAGGGCTACAATGAGCAGTTCTTC. Protein: CASSQLGGQGYNEQFF.

Ten or more counts support this clonotype. The rearrangement links TRBV5-5 to TRBJ2-3; D unclear. CDR1 and CDR2 from the germline V gene are SGHKS and YYEKEE (reference sequence). The CDR3 contains 15 residues. V was cut by 0 bases and J by 4 bases, with 12 bases left in between. The DNA for the CDR3 is TGTGCCAGCAGCTTGGACCCTACGGTGGCAGATACGCAGTATTTT. Protein: CASSLDPTVADTQYF.

This clonotype was detected a few times. The chain is built from TRBV5-1 and TRBJ2-2; 10 nucleotides agree with TRBD1. With V trimmed by 4 bases and J by 4 bases, 16 bases remained unmatched. Per the germline V gene, CDR1 is SGHRS and CDR2 is YFSETQ. The CDR3 runs 19 residues. CDR3 nucleotides: TGCGCCAGCAGCATACCCCTGGGACAGGGGCCATCGGGCACCGGGGAGCTGTTTTTT. This codes for CASSIPLGQGPSGTGELFF.

This clonotype was detected only a few times. This sequence joins TRBV25-1 and TRBJ1-6, with 9 positions matching TRBD1. CDR1 is MGHDK, CDR2 SYGVNS, per germline. The CDR3 is made up of 16 amino acids. V lost 3 bases, J lost 7 bases, and 7 bases stayed unmatched. The chain's CDR3 is CASSDPGTGRNSPLHF. CDR3 DNA sequence: TGTGCCAGCAGTGACCCCGGGACAGGGCGGAATTCACCCCTCCACTTT.

The genes are TRBV10-3 and TRBJ1-1, with D tentatively TRBD1 (5 bases). V lost 6 bases and J lost 1, with 18 bases in between. This CDR3 has 16 residues. Germline V CDR1 and CDR2: ENHRY, SYGVKD. The CDR3 loop reads CAISSSPGLENTEAFF. CDR3 DNA: TGTGCCATCAGCAGCTCCCCGGGACTGGAGAACACTGAAGCTTTCTTT.

The chain combines TRBV7-3 with TRBJ2-1, with 12 bases fitting TRBD2. After removal of 4 bases from V and 6 bases from J, the junction contained 10 bases not matched to a gene. Looked up from germline, CDR1 is SGHTA and CDR2 is FQGTGA. CDR3 length: 17 amino acids. The DNA for the CDR3 is TGTGCCAGCAGCTCCCCTCTGACTAGCGGGAGAAGCAATGAGCAGTTCTTC. Translation: CASSSPLTSGRSNEQFF.

Written as DNA, the CDR3 is TGTGCCAGCAGTCCACTAACACAGGGGTCGCGCAATGAGCAGTTCTTC. Translating gives CASSPLTQGSRNEQFF. The chain has TRBV6-2 or TRBV6-3 and TRBJ2-1, with 7 bases aligning to TRBD1. The CDR3 has 16 amino acids. Germline trimming cut 5 bases from V and 6 bases from J; bases unmatched to any gene: 13. Per germline, CDR1 MNHEY and CDR2 SVGEGT.

The sample holds a few counts of this clonotype. The chain recombines TRBV2 with TRBJ1-6; 9 positions agree with TRBD1. Trimming took 6 bases from V and 10 from J; bases not matched to a gene: 7. The CDR3 has 14 residues. Per germline, CDR1 SNHLY and CDR2 FYNNEI. CDR3 sequence reads: CASRDDRGSSPLHF. Written as DNA, the CDR3 is TGTGCCAGCAGAGACGACAGGGGGAGCTCACCCCTCCACTTT.

This clonotype appeared a few times. The chain couples TRBV5-4 to TRBJ2-1; D may be TRBD2 (6 bases). Germline V gives CDR1 SGHNT, CDR2 YYREEE (reference sequence). The CDR3 sequence is 15 residues long. V gave up 0 bases and J gave up 7 bases, with 14 bases separating them. In DNA form, the CDR3 reads TGTGCCAGCAGCTTGGAGGTGCTAGGAGGGAATGAGCAGTTCTTC. Amino acids: CASSLEVLGGNEQFF.

The chain carries TRBV20-1 and TRBJ2-3, with 7 positions matching TRBD2. The CDR3 consists of 17 residues. V lost 6 bases and J lost 2; bases outside the gene matches: 17. Germline loops: CDR1 DFQATT, CDR2 SNEGSKA (reference sequence). The CDR3 DNA follows: TGCAGTGCGGATCCCGCGGGAGATGGCTACCTCACAGATACGCAGTATTTT. Its protein product is CSADPAGDGYLTDTQYF.

This clonotype has only a few counts. The chain links TRBV20-1 to TRBJ2-3, with 9 positions matching TRBD2. J lost 4 bases, V lost 1 base, and 15 bases had no gene match. The CDR3 has 18 residues. Germline lookup yields CDR1 DFQATT and CDR2 SNEGSKA (reference sequence). The CDR3 sequence: CSARGGGLAGGPPDTQYF. Here the CDR3 DNA reads TGCAGTGCTAGAGGTGGAGGTCTTGCGGGGGGGCCCCCAGATACGCAGTATTTT.

This clonotype appeared many times. J is TRBJ2-5 and V is TRBV11-2, with D possibly being TRBD1 (6 bases). V gave up 5 bases and J gave up 2 bases, with 9 bases separating them. The CDR3 covers 13 residues. CDR1 and CDR2 (germline): SGHAT, FQNNGV. This CDR3 is CASSRTVQETQYF. Here the CDR3 DNA reads TGTGCCAGCAGCCGGACAGTACAAGAGACCCAGTACTTC.

This clonotype was counted between two and nine times. This sequence joins TRBV20-1 and TRBJ2-3; TRBD2 might be the D (5 bases). The CDR3 consists of 16 residues. Germline CDR1 is DFQATT and CDR2 is SNEGSKA (reference sequence). V was pared by 3 bases and J by 1 base, with 17 bases between. In nucleotides, the CDR3 is TGCAGTGCTAGGGAGTGGAAGGACTCCGGCACAGATACGCAGTATTTT. Its protein product is CSAREWKDSGTDTQYF.

This clonotype was observed once. The chain employs TRBV30 and TRBJ1-1; D is perhaps TRBD1 (5 bases). Looked up from germline, CDR1 is GTSNPN and CDR2 is SVGIG (reference sequence). This CDR3 is 11 amino acids long. V shed 5 bases and J shed 7 bases, with 11 bases lying between them. The chain's CDR3 is CAWAGRGEAFF. DNA of the CDR3: TGTGCCTGGGCAGGGAGGGGTGAAGCTTTCTTT.

The chain has TRBV12-3 or TRBV12-4 and TRBJ1-6; no clear D. The CDR3 totals 12 residues. With 2 bases removed from V and 7 bases from J, the gap between germline ends came to 3 bases. CDR3 DNA: TGTGCCAGCAGTTTACTGAATTCACCCCTCCACTTT. It codes for CASSLLNSPLHF.

The chain combines TRBV7-9 with TRBJ2-2; perhaps TRBD2 as D (5 bases). The CDR3 length is 13 residues. The V and J ends lost 3 bases and 8 bases respectively, with 10 bases between them. Looked up from germline, CDR1 is SEHNR and CDR2 is FQNEAQ (reference sequence). CDR3 in DNA: TGTGCCAGCAGCTTCGTCCCGGGAGGGGAGCTGTTTTTT. Translation: CASSFVPGGELFF.

The chain uses TRBV7-9 and TRBJ2-3; D is perhaps TRBD2 (5 bases). The V gene's germline CDR1 is SEHNR and CDR2 FQNEAQ (reference sequence). The CDR3 has 15 residues. V was shortened by 1 base and J by 0 bases, with 8 bases between the two germline ends. This CDR3 reads CASSLVGVSTDTQYF. In DNA, the CDR3 is TGTGCCAGCAGCTTAGTCGGGGTTAGCACAGATACGCAGTATTTT.

This clonotype was detected a few times. The rearrangement uses TRBV24-1 and TRBJ2-5; 8 nucleotides align to TRBD2. This CDR3 has 14 residues. CDR1 and CDR2 (germline): KGHDR, SFDVKD. The V and J ends lost 4 bases and 4 bases, in that order; junction bases with no gene match: 4. The CDR3 coding sequence is TGTGCCACCAGTGACCTCCTAGCGGGAGAGACCCAGTACTTC. Its protein is CATSDLLAGETQYF.

This clonotype was observed a few times. The chain links TRBV20-1 to TRBJ1-5; unclear D gene. Trimming cost V 1 base and J 0 bases, with 7 bases left between them. The CDR3 sequence is 14 residues long. In germline, CDR1 is DFQATT, CDR2 SNEGSKA (reference sequence). The CDR3 protein is CSARVPYSNQPQHF. CDR3 sequence (DNA): TGCAGTGCTAGAGTCCCTTATAGCAATCAGCCCCAGCATTTT.

This sequence joins TRBV7-8 and TRBJ1-5, with TRBD1 as a possible D gene (5 bases). The germline V and J ends were trimmed by 5 bases and 11 bases, with 22 bases remaining between them. Germline CDR1 is SGHVS and CDR2 is FQNEAQ. There are 15 residues in the CDR3. CDR3 residues: CASSPRHRSGDTQHF. As DNA, the CDR3 is TGTGCCAGCAGCCCTAGGCACAGGTCGGGGGATACCCAGCATTTT.

The CDR3 DNA sequence: TGCGCCAGCAGCCAAGGGTGGACAGGGGCTTATGGCTACACCTTC. Translated, it gives CASSQGWTGAYGYTF. The V and J genes are TRBV4-3 and TRBJ1-2; TRBD1 matches at 9 bases. Germline V gene data show CDR1 as LGHNA and CDR2 as YSLEER. The CDR3 contains 15 residues. The ends lost 1 base at V and 5 bases at J; junction bases unmatched: 5.

This clonotype occurred a few times. This sequence joins TRBV5-1 and TRBJ2-1; TRBD1 agrees at 8 bases. Germline CDR1 SGHRS, CDR2 YFSETQ. V shed 4 bases and J 4 bases; nucleotides not matched to a gene: 16. The CDR3 is made up of 18 amino acids. The CDR3: CASSLTPYTGGPYNEQFF. The CDR3 coding sequence is TGCGCCAGCAGCCTAACCCCCTATACAGGGGGACCTTACAATGAGCAGTTCTTC.

This clonotype has just a few counts. J is TRBJ2-7 and V is TRBV7-9; D might be TRBD1 or TRBD2, each matching 6 bases. CDR1 is SEHNR, CDR2 FQNEAQ, per germline (reference sequence). The CDR3 is 13 residues long. V lost 10 bases to trimming and J lost 2 bases, with 15 bases between them. Here the CDR3 reads CATRGVRAYEQYF. CDR3 coding DNA: TGTGCCACAAGGGGGGTGAGGGCCTACGAGCAGTACTTC.

The V call is TRBV12-3 or TRBV12-4, the J call TRBJ2-1; D remains ambiguous. Deletions cut 8 bases from V and 8 bases from J, with 10 bases between. CDR3 size: 11 residues. The CDR3 region has the DNA TGTGCCAGCGGCCGGGTCCATGAGCAGTTCTTC. It translates to CASGRVHEQFF.

The chain combines TRBV7-3 with TRBJ2-3; D is perhaps TRBD2 (6 bases). This CDR3 is 14 amino acids long. Looked up from germline, CDR1 is SGHTA and CDR2 is FQGTGA. V was clipped by 6 bases and J by 4 bases, with 14 bases between them. Here the CDR3 reads CASRKWGGADTQYF. The CDR3 region has the DNA TGTGCCAGCAGGAAGTGGGGAGGAGCAGATACGCAGTATTTT.

This clonotype turned up a few times. The chain recombines TRBV7-3 with TRBJ2-3; 7 nucleotides line up with TRBD2. This CDR3 region has 16 residues. Germline V lookup: CDR1 SGHTA, CDR2 FQGTGA. J was trimmed by 2 bases and V by 0 bases; bases with no gene match: 5. The CDR3 sequence is CASSLTAAGHTDTQYF. The CDR3 DNA reads as TGTGCCAGCAGCTTAACAGCAGCGGGGCACACAGATACGCAGTATTTT.

V gene TRBV6-2 or TRBV6-3 combines with J gene TRBJ2-1; 8 bases fit TRBD1. Germline loops: CDR1 MNHEY, CDR2 SVGEGT. After removal of 2 bases from V and 9 bases from J, the junction contained 6 bases not matched to a gene. The CDR3 runs 14 residues. The CDR3 DNA reads as TGTGCCAGCAGTTACCCGACAGGGGAAAGTGAGCAGTTCTTC. Translating gives CASSYPTGESEQFF.

In this sample, this clonotype turned up a few times. J is TRBJ1-1 and V is TRBV27; D uncertain. Trimming left V 1 base short and J 10 bases short, with 16 bases between. This CDR3 is 14 amino acids long. Germline V CDR1 and CDR2: MNHEY, SMNVEV (reference sequence). This CDR3 reads CASSLYSASAGAFF. CDR3 nucleotide sequence: TGTGCCAGCAGTTTATACAGCGCCTCGGCGGGAGCTTTCTTT.

The chain uses TRBV27 and TRBJ2-3; weak D call: TRBD2 (6 bases). Trimming took off 0 bases at V and 0 bases at J, with 10 bases between the two ends. The germline CDR1 and CDR2 sequences are MNHEY and SMNVEV (reference sequence). This CDR3 has 16 amino acids. The CDR3 region is CASSLSRRESTDTQYF. For the CDR3, the DNA is TGTGCCAGCAGTTTATCCCGGCGGGAAAGCACAGATACGCAGTATTTT.

V and J are TRBV4-1 and TRBJ1-4; 7 positions agree with TRBD1. The V and J ends lost 4 bases and 10 bases, in that order; junction bases with no gene match: 0. Germline CDR1 is MGHRA and CDR2 is YSYEKL. The CDR3 runs to 11 residues. The CDR3 nucleotides are TGCGCCAGCAGCCGACAGGGAAAACTGTTTTTT. This gives the protein CASSRQGKLFF.